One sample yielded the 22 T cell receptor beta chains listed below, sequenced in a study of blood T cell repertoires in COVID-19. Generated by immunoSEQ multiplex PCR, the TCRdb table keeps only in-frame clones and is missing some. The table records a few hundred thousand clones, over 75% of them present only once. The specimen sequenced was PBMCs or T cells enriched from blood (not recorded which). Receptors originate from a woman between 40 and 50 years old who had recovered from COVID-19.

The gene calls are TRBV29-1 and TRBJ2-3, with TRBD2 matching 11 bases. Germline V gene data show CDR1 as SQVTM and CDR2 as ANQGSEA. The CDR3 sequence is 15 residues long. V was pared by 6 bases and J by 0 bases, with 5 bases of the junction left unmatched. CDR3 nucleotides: TGCAGCGTCCTGACTAGCGGGGTTAGCACAGATACGCAGTATTTT. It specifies CSVLTSGVSTDTQYF.

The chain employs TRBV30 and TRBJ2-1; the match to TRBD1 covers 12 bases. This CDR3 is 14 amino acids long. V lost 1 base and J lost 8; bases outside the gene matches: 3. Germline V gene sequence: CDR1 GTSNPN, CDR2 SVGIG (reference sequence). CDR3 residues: CAWSGGQGADEQFF. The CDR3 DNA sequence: TGTGCCTGGAGTGGGGGACAGGGGGCGGATGAGCAGTTCTTC.

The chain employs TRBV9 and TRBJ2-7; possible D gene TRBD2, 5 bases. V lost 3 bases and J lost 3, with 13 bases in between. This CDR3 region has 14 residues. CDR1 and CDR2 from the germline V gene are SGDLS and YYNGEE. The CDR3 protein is CASSAYKAGYEQYF. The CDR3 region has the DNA TGTGCCAGCAGCGCCTACAAGGCGGGCTACGAGCAGTACTTC.

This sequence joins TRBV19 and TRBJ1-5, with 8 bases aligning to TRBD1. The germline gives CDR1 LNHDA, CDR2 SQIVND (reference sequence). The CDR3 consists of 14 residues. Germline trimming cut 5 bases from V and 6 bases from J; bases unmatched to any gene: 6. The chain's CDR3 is CASSPDRGIQPQHF. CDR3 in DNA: TGTGCCAGTAGTCCTGACAGGGGTATTCAGCCCCAGCATTTT.

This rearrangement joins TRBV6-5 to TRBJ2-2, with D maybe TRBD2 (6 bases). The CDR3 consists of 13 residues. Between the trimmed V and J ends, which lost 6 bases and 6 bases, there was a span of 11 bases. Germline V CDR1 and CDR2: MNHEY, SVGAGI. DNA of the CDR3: TGTGCCAGCAGACCACCGGGGGCCGGGGAGCTGTTTTTT. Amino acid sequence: CASRPPGAGELFF.

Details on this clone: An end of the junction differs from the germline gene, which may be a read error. CDR3 DNA: TGTGCCAGTAGTTCACCCGGGCCGGGAGCTGACGCTTTCTTT. Its protein product is CASSSPGPGADAFF. This sequence joins TRBV19 and TRBJ1-1, with unresolved D. Germline V gene data show CDR1 as LNHDA and CDR2 as SQIVND (reference sequence). The length of the CDR3 is 14 residues.

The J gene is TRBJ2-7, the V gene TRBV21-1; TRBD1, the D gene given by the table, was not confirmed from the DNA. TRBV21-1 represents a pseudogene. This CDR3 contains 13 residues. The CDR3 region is CASRGQGSYEQYF. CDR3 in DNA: TGTGCCAGCAGAGGACAGGGCAGCTACGAGCAGTACTTC.

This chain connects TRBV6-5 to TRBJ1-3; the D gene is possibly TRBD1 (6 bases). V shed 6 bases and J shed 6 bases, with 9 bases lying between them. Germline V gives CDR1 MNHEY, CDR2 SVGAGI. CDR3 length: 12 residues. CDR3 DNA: TGTGCCAGCAGGGGGACAAAAAACACCATATATTTT. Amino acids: CASRGTKNTIYF.

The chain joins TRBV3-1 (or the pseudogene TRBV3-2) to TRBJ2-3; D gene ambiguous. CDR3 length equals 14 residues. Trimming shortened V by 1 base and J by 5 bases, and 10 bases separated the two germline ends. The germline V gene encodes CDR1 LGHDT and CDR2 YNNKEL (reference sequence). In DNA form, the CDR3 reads TGTGCCAGCAGCCAAGTCGGGTCGAGAGATACGCAGTATTTT. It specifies CASSQVGSRDTQYF.

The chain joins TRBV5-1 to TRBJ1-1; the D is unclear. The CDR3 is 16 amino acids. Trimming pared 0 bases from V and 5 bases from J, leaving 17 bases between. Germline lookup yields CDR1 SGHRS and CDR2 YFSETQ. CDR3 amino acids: CASSLAKFGVETEAFF. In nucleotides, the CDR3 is TGCGCCAGCAGCTTGGCCAAGTTCGGGGTAGAGACTGAAGCTTTCTTT.

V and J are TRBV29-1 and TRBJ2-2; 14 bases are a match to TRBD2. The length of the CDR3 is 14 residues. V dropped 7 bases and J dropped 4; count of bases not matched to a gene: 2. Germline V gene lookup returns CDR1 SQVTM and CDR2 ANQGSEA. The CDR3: CSAGLAGGTGELFF. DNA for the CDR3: TGCAGCGCCGGACTAGCGGGAGGCACCGGGGAGCTGTTTTTT.

The CDR3 loop reads CASTLGVSNQPQHF. CDR3 nucleotide sequence: TGTGCCAGCACCTTAGGGGTTAGCAATCAGCCCCAGCATTTT. The rearrangement joins TRBV28 to TRBJ1-5; tentatively, D is TRBD1 (5 bases). This CDR3 region has 14 residues. Trimming left V 7 bases short and J 0 bases short, with 10 bases between. Per the germline V gene, CDR1 is MDHEN and CDR2 is SYDVKM. Supplemented by reference TRBV28 and TRBJ1-5, the full variable domain reads DVKVTQSSRYLVKRTGEKVFLECVQDMDHENMFWYRQDPGLGLRLIYFSYDVKMKEKGDIPEGYSVSREKKERFSLILESASTNQTSMYLCASTLGVSNQPQHFGDGTRLSIL.

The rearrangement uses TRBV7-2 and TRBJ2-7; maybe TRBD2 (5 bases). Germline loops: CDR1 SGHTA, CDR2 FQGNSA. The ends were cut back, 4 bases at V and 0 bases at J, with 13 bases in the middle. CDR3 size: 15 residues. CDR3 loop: CASSYQAVSSYEQYF. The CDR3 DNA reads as TGTGCCAGCAGCTACCAAGCGGTGAGCTCCTACGAGCAGTACTTC.

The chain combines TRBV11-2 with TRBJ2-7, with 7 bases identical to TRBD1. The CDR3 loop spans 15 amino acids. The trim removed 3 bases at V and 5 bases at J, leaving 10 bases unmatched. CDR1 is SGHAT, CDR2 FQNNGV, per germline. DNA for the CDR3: TGTGCCAGCAGCTTCCGCTACAGGGGAAGCGACGAGCAGTACTTC. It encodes CASSFRYRGSDEQYF.

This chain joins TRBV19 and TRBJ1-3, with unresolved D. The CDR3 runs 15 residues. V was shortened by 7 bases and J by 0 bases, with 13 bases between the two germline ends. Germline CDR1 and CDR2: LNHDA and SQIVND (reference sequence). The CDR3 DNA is TGTGCCAGTAACCCGGGGTCGAACTCTGGAAACACCATATATTTT. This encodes CASNPGSNSGNTIYF.

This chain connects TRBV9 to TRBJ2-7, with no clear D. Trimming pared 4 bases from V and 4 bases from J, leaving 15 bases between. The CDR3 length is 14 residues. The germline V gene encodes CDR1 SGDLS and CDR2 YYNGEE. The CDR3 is CASSQSATAYEQYF. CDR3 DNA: TGTGCCAGCAGCCAGTCCGCCACCGCTTACGAGCAGTACTTC.

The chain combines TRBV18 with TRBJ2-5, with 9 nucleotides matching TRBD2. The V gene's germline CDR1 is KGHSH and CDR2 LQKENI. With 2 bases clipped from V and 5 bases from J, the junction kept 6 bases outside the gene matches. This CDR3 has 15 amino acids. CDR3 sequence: CASSPGSGSRETQYF. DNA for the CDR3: TGTGCCAGCTCACCAGGTAGCGGGAGTCGGGAGACCCAGTACTTC.

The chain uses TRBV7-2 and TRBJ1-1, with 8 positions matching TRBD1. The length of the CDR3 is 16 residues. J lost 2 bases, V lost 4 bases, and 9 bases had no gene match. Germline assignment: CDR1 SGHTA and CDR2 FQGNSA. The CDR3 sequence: CASSSRDRLANTEAFF. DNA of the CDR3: TGTGCCAGCAGCTCCCGGGACAGGTTAGCCAACACTGAAGCTTTCTTT.

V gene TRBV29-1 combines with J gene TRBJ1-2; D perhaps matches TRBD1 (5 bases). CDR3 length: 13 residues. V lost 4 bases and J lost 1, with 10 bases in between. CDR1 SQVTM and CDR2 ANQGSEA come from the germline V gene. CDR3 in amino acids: CSVGQSINYGYTF. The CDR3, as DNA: TGCAGCGTTGGACAGAGCATTAACTATGGCTACACCTTC. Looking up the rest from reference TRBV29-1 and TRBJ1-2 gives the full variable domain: SAVISQKPSRDICQRGTSLTIQCQVDSQVTMMFWYRQQPGQSLTLIATANQGSEATYESGFVIDKFPISRPNLTFSTLTVSNMSPEDSSIYLCSVGQSINYGYTFGSGTRLTVV.

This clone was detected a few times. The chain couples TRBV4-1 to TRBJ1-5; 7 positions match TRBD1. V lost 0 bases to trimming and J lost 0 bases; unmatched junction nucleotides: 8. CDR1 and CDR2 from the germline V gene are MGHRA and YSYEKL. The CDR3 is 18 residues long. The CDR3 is CASSQDESGGFSNQPQHF. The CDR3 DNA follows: TGCGCCAGCAGCCAAGATGAGTCAGGGGGTTTTAGCAATCAGCCCCAGCATTTT.

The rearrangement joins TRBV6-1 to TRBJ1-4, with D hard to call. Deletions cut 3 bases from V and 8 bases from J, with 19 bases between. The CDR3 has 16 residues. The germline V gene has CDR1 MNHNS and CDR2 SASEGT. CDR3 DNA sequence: TGTGCCAGCAGTGATCTAGCGACACCCAGCTCGGAAAAACTGTTTTTT. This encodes CASSDLATPSSEKLFF.

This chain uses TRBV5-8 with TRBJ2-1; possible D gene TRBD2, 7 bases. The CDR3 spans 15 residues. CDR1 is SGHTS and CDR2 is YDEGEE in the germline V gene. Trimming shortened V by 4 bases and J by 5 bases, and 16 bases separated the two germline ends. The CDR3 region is CASSPWTGGNNEQFF. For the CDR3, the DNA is TGTGCCAGCAGCCCCTGGACGGGGGGCAACAATGAGCAGTTCTTC.